These 2 T cell receptor beta chains were all obtained from the same sample, sequenced in a study of CD8+ T cells in alopecia areata. Treatment: oral pan-JAK inhibitor, 5-10 mg twice daily. TCR sequencing used cDNA made by reverse transcription of extracted RNA. This table comes from immunoSEQ multiplex PCR, and its TCRdb copy is limited to in-frame clones, with some not included. This table has about 190,000 clones, over 55% appearing once. Sequencing was performed on CD4+ T cells sorted from blood, taken at week 24, from a patient treated with tofacitinib. These receptors all stem from a human donor with alopecia areata.

The chain joins TRBV7-9 to TRBJ1-5; D not resolved. V lost 5 bases and J lost 6, with 20 bases in between. The CDR3 runs 16 residues. The germline CDR1 and CDR2 sequences are SEHNR and FQNEAQ (reference sequence). Here the CDR3 DNA reads TGTGCCAGCAGCCATTGGACGGGAGCATTGAGTCAGCCCCAGCATTTT. As protein: CASSHWTGALSQPQHF.

This clone was found a few times. This chain connects TRBV5-4 to TRBJ1-1; no clear D gene. Per germline, CDR1 SGHNT and CDR2 YYREEE (reference sequence). V lost 1 base, J lost 7 bases, and 20 bases lay in between. CDR3 length: 16 residues. CDR3 nucleotide sequence: TGTGCCAGCAGCTTGTCCCTCCCGGGAGCAATTATTGAAGCTTTCTTT. It yields the protein CASSLSLPGAIIEAFF.